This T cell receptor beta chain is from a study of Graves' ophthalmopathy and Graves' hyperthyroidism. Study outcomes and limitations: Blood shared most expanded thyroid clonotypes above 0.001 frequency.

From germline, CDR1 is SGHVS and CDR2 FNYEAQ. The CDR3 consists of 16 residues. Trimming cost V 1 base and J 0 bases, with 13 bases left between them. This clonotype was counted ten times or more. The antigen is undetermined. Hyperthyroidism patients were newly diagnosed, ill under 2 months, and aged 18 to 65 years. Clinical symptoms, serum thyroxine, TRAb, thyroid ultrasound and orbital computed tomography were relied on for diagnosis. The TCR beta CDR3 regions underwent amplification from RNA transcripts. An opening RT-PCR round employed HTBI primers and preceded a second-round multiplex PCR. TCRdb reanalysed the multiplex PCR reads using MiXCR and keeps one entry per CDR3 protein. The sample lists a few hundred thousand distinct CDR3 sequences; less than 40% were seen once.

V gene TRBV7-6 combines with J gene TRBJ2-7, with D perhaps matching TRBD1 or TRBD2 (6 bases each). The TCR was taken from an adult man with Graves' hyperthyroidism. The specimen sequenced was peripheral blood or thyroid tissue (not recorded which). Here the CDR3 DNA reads TGTGCCAGCAGCTTAGTATCGGGGGCTAGCTCCTACGAGCAGTACTTC. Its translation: CASSLVSGASSYEQYF.